The next 5 T cell receptor beta chains were all read from a single sample in a study of T-cell memory formation after mild COVID-19. TCRdb reprocessed the 5' RACE reads with MiXCR, giving one entry per CDR3 protein. This table has 400,000 to 500,000 distinct CDR3 sequences, over 15% appearing once. The sequenced material came from PBMCs or a T cell subset sorted from them (not recorded which). Receptors originate from a man younger than 35 who had mild COVID-19 (a few samples of this study predate the infection). Cell type and time point are not known.

The CDR3 protein is CAIRFRGYEQYV. The CDR3 nucleotides are TGTGCCATCAGGTTCCGGGGCTACGAGCAGTACGTC. The chain recombines TRBV10-3 with TRBJ2-7, with a possible D match to TRBD2 (5 bases). Germline CDR1 reads ENHRY; CDR2 reads SYGVKD. The V gene lost 6 bases and the J gene lost 3 bases, with 9 bases spanning the gap. CDR3 length equals 12 residues.

This clonotype was seen just once. The V gene is TRBV27, the J gene TRBJ2-1, with a weak D call TRBD1 (5 bases). Deletions cut 0 bases from V and 9 bases from J, with 6 bases between. Germline assignment: CDR1 MNHEY and CDR2 SMNVEV (reference sequence). This CDR3 is built from 12 residues. The CDR3 protein is CASSLSTGEQFF. CDR3 nucleotides: TGTGCCAGCAGTTTATCAACAGGTGAGCAGTTCTTC.

This clonotype was detected only a few times. This chain connects TRBV7-9 to TRBJ2-7; D is ambiguous. Germline loops: CDR1 SEHNR, CDR2 FQNEAQ (reference sequence). The V end was cut by 5 bases, the J end by 6 bases, with 17 bases between. This CDR3 contains 14 residues. The CDR3, as DNA: TGTGCCAGCAGCCCACACTTTACGGGTACCGAGCAGTACTTC. Residues: CASSPHFTGTEQYF.

V usage is TRBV18 and J usage is TRBJ2-1; TRBD2 agrees at 11 bases. Looked up from germline, CDR1 is KGHSH and CDR2 is LQKENI. The CDR3 loop spans 15 amino acids. V was pared by 4 bases and J by 6 bases, with 5 bases of the junction left unmatched. The CDR3 region is CASSLGLAVSNEQFF. The CDR3 DNA follows: TGTGCCAGCTCACTGGGACTAGCGGTTTCCAATGAGCAGTTCTTC. The variable domain in full, completed from reference TRBV18 and TRBJ2-1, reads NAGVMQNPRHLVRRRGQEARLRCSPMKGHSHVYWYRQLPEEGLKFMVYLQKENIIDESGMPKERFSAEFPKEGPSILRIQQVVRGDSAAYFCASSLGLAVSNEQFFGPGTRLTVL.

CDR3 amino acids: CASSLGQGFSSTQYF. As DNA, the CDR3 is TGTGCCAGCAGCTTAGGGCAGGGCTTTAGCTCGACCCAGTACTTC. The V gene is TRBV13, the J gene TRBJ2-5; a weak D match, TRBD1 (5 bases). In germline, CDR1 is PRHDT, CDR2 FYEKMQ (reference sequence). The CDR3 length is 15 residues. Trimming removed 0 bases at V and 7 bases at J, with 15 bases between.